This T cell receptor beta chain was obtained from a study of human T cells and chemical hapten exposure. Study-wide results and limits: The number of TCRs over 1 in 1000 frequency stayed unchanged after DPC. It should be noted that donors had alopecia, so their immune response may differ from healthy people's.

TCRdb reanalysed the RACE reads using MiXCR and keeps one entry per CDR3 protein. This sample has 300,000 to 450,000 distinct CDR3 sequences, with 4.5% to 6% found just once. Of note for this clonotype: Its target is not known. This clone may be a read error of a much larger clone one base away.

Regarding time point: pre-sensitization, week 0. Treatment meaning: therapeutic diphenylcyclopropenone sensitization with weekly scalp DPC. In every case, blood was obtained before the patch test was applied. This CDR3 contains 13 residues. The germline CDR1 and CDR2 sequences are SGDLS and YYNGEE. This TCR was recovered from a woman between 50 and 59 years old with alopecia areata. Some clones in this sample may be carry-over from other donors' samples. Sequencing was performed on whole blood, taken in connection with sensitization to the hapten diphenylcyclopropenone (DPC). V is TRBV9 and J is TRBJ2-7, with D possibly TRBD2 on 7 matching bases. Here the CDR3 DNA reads TGTGTCAGCAGCGTAGGTGGGGGGGCCGAGCAGTACTTC. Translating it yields CVSSVGGGAEQYF.